Following are 8 T cell receptor beta chains from one sample sequenced in a study of cytotoxic CD8 clonotypes in ibrutinib-treated CLL. The data were produced by immunoSEQ multiplex PCR, yet TCRdb's version contains in-frame clones alone and is incomplete. The table records about 130,000 clones, around four fifths of them present only once. The source material was PBMCs, sampled after 24 months of ibrutinib treatment. The receptors here all came from a human donor with chronic lymphocytic leukemia.

This clone was detected only a few times. The chain has TRBV7-9 and TRBJ1-1; TRBD1 is a possible D gene (6 bases). The germline V gene encodes CDR1 SEHNR and CDR2 FQNEAQ (reference sequence). Trimming stripped 0 bases from V and 3 bases from J, with 23 bases between. This CDR3 has 19 amino acids. For the CDR3, the DNA is TGTGCCAGCAGCTTAGCGTTGGGACACGCCGCTGAATATGACACTGAAGCTTTCTTT. Translating it yields CASSLALGHAAEYDTEAFF.

This rearrangement joins TRBV28 to TRBJ2-2; 13 bases map to TRBD2. CDR1 and CDR2 from the germline V gene are MDHEN and SYDVKM. The V gene end was trimmed by 4 bases and the J gene end by 0 bases; junction bases not matched to a gene: 14. The CDR3 has 21 amino acids. CDR3 in amino acids: CASSWPPSGLAGDPNTGELFF. DNA of the CDR3: TGTGCCAGCAGTTGGCCCCCCTCCGGACTAGCGGGGGATCCGAACACCGGGGAGCTGTTTTTT.

V usage is TRBV11-3 and J usage is TRBJ2-3; either TRBD1 or TRBD2 may supply D (6 bases each). V lost 4 bases, J lost 4 bases, and 18 bases lay in between. The CDR3 length is 16 residues. Germline CDR1 SGHNT, CDR2 YENEEA. The CDR3 protein is CASSWGAGRGADTQYF. Here the CDR3 DNA reads TGTGCCAGCAGCTGGGGGGCTGGGCGTGGCGCAGATACGCAGTATTTT.

V gene TRBV4-3 combines with J gene TRBJ2-2; a weak D match, TRBD2 (5 bases). Trimming left V 3 bases short and J 6 bases short, with 11 bases between. Germline-derived CDR1 and CDR2 are LGHNA and YSLEER. The CDR3 spans 14 residues. The CDR3 reads CASSQSGFAGELFF. The CDR3 DNA reads as TGCGCCAGCAGCCAGTCGGGGTTCGCCGGGGAGCTGTTTTTT.

The chain recombines TRBV5-6 with TRBJ2-7; 14 bases map to TRBD2. The length of the CDR3 is 15 residues. The V gene's germline CDR1 is SGHDT and CDR2 YYEEEE. V trimming: 0 bases; J trimming: 7 bases; junction bases outside the gene matches: 3. The CDR3: CASSLGLAGGREQYF. Here the CDR3 DNA reads TGTGCCAGCAGCTTGGGACTAGCGGGGGGGCGGGAGCAGTACTTC.

This clone showed up many times. V usage is TRBV7-2 and J usage is TRBJ1-3; 8 nucleotides agree with TRBD1. This CDR3 is 14 amino acids long. Per germline, CDR1 SGHTA and CDR2 FQGNSA. With V trimmed by 4 bases and J by 4 bases, 3 bases remained unmatched. The CDR3 sequence: CASSWTGSGNTIYF. The CDR3 coding sequence is TGTGCCAGCAGCTGGACAGGGTCGGGAAACACCATATATTTT.

The chain joins TRBV11-2 to TRBJ2-3; the D is unclear. The CDR3 is 16 amino acids. Trimming pared 5 bases from V and 2 bases from J, leaving 17 bases between. Looked up from germline, CDR1 is SGHAT and CDR2 is FQNNGV. The CDR3 sequence is CASSPTLVGITDTQYF. DNA of the CDR3: TGTGCCAGCAGCCCCACGTTAGTGGGGATCACAGATACGCAGTATTTT.

This clone was picked up one time. The chain is built from TRBV5-6 and TRBJ2-7; D is tentatively TRBD1 or TRBD2 (5 bases each). Germline CDR1 reads SGHDT; CDR2 reads YYEEEE. This CDR3 is 15 amino acids long. V dropped 2 bases and J dropped 1 base, with 13 bases sitting between them. CDR3 in amino acids: CASSFRGAGSYEQYF. The CDR3 region has the DNA TGTGCCAGCAGCTTTCGAGGGGCTGGTTCCTACGAGCAGTACTTC.